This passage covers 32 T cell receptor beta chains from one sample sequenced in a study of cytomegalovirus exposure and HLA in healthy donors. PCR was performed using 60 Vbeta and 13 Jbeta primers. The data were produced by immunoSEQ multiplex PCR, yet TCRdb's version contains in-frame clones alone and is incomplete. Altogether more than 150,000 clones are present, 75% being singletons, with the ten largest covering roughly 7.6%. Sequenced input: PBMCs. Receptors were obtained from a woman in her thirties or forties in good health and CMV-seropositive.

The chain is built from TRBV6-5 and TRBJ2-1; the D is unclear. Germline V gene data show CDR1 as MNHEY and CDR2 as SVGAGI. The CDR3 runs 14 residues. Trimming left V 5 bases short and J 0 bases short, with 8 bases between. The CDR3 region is CASSRGRSYNEQFF. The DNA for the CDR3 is TGTGCCAGCAGTCGAGGTCGCTCCTACAATGAGCAGTTCTTC.

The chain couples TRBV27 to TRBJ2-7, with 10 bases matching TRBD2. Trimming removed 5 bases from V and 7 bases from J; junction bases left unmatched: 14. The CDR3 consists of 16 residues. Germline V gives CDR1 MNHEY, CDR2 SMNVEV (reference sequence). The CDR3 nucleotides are TGTGCCAGCAGTCCTTGGATAGCGGGAGGAGTTTGGGAGCAGTACTTC. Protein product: CASSPWIAGGVWEQYF.

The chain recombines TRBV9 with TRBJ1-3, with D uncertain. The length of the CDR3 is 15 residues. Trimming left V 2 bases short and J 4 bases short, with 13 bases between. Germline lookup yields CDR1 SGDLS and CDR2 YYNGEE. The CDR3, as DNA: TGTGCCAGCAGCGTTAGGGAGTCGGGCGGAAACACCATATATTTT. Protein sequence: CASSVRESGGNTIYF.

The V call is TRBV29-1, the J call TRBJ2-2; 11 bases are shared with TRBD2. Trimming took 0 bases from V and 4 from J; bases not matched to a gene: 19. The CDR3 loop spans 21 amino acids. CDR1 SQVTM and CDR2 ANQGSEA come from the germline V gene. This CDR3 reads CSVEDRPGLGSGRASTGELFF. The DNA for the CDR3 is TGCAGCGTTGAAGATCGTCCCGGCCTTGGTAGCGGGAGGGCCAGCACCGGGGAGCTGTTTTTT.

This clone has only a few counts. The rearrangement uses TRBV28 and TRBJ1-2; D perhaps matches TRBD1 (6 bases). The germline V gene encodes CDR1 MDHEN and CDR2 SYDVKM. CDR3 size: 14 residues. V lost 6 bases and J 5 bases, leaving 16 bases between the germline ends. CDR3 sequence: CASRQGQSVYGYTF. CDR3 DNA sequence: TGTGCCAGCAGACAAGGACAGTCCGTTTATGGCTACACCTTC.

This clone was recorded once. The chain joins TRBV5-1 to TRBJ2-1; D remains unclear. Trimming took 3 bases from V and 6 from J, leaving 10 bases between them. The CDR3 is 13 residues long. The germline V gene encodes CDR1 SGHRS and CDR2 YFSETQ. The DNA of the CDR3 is TGCGCCAGCAGCTCAGACTCGGGCAATGAGCAGTTCTTC. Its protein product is CASSSDSGNEQFF.

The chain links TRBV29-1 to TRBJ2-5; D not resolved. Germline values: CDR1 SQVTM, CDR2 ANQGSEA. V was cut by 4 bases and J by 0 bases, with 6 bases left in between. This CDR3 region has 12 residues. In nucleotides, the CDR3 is TGCAGCGTTGGCGGCTACCAAGAGACCCAGTACTTC. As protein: CSVGGYQETQYF.

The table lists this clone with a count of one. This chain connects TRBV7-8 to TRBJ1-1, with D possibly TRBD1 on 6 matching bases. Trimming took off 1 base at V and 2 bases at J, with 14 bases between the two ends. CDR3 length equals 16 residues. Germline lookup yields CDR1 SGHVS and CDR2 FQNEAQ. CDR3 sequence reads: CASSLVSGHLNTEAFF. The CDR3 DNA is TGTGCCAGCAGCTTAGTCTCGGGACACCTAAACACTGAAGCTTTCTTT.

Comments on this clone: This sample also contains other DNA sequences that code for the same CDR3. As DNA, the CDR3 is TGCGCCAGCAGCCTATTTAGCGGGAGCACAGATACGCAGTATTTT. It specifies CASSLFSGSTDTQYF. This chain links TRBV4-1 with TRBJ2-3; TRBD2 matches at 7 bases. Trimming cost V 4 bases and J 0 bases; bases outside gene matches: 4. Per the germline V gene, CDR1 is MGHRA and CDR2 is YSYEKL. The CDR3 is 15 amino acids.

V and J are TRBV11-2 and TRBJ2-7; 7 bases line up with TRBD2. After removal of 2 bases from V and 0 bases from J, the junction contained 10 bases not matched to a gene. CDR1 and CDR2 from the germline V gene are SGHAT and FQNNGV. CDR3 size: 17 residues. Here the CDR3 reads CASSLTGRAGSSYEQYF. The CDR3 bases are TGTGCCAGCAGCTTAACGGGGAGGGCAGGGAGCTCCTACGAGCAGTACTTC.

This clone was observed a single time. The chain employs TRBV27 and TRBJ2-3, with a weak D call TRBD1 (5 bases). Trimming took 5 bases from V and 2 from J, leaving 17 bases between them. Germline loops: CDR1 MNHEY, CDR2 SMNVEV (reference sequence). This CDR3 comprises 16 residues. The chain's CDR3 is CASSQQTAYPTDTQYF. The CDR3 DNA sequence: TGTGCCAGCAGTCAACAGACAGCATATCCCACAGATACGCAGTATTTT.

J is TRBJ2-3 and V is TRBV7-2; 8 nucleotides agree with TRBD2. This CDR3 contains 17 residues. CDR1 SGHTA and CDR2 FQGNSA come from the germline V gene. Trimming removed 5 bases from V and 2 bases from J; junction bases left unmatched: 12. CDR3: CASSPRGAGGPTDTQYF. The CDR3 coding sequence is TGTGCCAGCAGCCCCCGCGGTGCGGGAGGCCCCACAGATACGCAGTATTTT.

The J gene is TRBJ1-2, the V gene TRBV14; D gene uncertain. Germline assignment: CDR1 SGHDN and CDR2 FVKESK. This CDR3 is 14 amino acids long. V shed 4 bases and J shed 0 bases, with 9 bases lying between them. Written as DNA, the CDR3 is TGTGCCAGCAGCCCGGGTGCGGCTAACTATGGCTACACCTTC. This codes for CASSPGAANYGYTF.

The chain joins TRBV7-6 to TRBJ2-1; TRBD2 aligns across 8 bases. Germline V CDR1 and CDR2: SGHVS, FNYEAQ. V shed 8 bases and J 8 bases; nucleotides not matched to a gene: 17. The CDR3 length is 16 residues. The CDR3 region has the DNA TGTGCCAGCGGGTGGTTTTTAGCGGGAAGGGTGGATGAGCAGTTCTTC. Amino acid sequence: CASGWFLAGRVDEQFF. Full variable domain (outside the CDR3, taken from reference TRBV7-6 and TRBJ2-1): GAGVSQSPRYKVTKRGQDVALRCDPISGHVSLYWYRQALGQGPEFLTYFNYEAQQDKSGLPNDRFSAERPEGSISTLTIQRTEQRDSAMYRCASGWFLAGRVDEQFFGPGTRLTVL.

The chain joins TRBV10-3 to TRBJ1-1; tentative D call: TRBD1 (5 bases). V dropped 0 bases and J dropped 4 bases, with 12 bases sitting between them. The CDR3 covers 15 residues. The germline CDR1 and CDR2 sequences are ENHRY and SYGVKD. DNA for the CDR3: TGTGCCATCAGTGAGTCGGGGGAGGGGCGCACTGAAGCTTTCTTT. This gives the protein CAISESGEGRTEAFF.

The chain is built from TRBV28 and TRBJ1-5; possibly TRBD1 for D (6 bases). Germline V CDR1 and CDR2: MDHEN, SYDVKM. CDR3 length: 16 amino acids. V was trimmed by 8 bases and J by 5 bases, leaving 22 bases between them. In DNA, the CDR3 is TGTGCCAGCGAAACCGCGCGCGGGGGCGGTTATCAGCCCCAGCATTTT. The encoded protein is CASETARGGGYQPQHF.

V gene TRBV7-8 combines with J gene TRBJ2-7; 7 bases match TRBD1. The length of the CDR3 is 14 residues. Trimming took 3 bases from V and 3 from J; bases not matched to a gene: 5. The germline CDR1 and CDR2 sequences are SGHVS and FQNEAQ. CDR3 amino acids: CASSFDRESYEQYF. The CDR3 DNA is TGTGCCAGCAGCTTTGACAGGGAGAGCTACGAGCAGTACTTC.

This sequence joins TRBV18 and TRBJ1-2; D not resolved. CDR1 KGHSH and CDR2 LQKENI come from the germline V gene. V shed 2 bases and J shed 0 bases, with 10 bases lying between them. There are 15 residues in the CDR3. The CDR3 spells CASSPDQIANYGYTF. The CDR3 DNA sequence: TGTGCCAGCTCACCAGATCAAATAGCTAACTATGGCTACACCTTC. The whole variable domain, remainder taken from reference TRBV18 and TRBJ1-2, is NAGVMQNPRHLVRRRGQEARLRCSPMKGHSHVYWYRQLPEEGLKFMVYLQKENIIDESGMPKERFSAEFPKEGPSILRIQQVVRGDSAAYFCASSPDQIANYGYTFGSGTRLTVV.

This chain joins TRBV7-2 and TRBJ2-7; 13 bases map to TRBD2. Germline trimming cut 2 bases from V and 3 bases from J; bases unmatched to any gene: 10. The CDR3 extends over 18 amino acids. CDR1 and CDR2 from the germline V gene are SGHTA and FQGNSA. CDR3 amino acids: CASSLPLGLAGDIYEQYF. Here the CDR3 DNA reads TGTGCCAGCAGCTTACCCCTCGGACTAGCGGGAGACATCTACGAGCAGTACTTC. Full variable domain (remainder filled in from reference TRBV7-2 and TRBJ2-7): GAGVSQSPSNKVTEKGKDVELRCDPISGHTALYWYRQSLGQGLEFLIYFQGNSAPDKSGLPSDRFSAERTGGSVSTLTIQRTQQEDSAVYLCASSLPLGLAGDIYEQYFGPGTRLTVT.

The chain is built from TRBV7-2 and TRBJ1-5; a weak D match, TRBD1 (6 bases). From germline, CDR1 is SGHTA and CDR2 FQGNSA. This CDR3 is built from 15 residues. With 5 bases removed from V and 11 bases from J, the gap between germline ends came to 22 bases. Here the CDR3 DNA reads TGTGCCAGCAGCCCACTTGGGGGGGGCAAAGAGGCCCAGCATTTT. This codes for CASSPLGGGKEAQHF.

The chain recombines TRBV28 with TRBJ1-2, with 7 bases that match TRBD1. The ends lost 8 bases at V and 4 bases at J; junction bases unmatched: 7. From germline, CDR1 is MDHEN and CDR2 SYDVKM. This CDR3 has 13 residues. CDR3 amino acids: CASWRGQLYGYTF. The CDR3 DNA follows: TGTGCCAGCTGGAGGGGACAGCTCTATGGCTACACCTTC.

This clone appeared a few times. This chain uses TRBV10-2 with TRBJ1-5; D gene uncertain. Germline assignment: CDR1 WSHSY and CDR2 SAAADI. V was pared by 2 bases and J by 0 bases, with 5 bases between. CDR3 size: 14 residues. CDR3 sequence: CASSENYSNQPQHF. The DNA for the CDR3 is TGCGCCAGCAGTGAGAATTATAGCAATCAGCCCCAGCATTTT.

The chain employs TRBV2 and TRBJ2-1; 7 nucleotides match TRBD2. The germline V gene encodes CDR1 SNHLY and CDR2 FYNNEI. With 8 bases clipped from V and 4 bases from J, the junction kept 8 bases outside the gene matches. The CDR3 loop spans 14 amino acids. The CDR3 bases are TGTGCCAGCGGTAGCGGGTCGCTTTACAATGAGCAGTTCTTC. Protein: CASGSGSLYNEQFF. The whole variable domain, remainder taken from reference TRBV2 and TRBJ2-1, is EPEVTQTPSHQVTQMGQEVILRCVPISNHLYFYWYRQILGQKVEFLVSFYNNEISEKSEIFDDQFSVERPDGSNFTLKIRSTKLEDSAMYFCASGSGSLYNEQFFGPGTRLTVL.

The CDR3 spells CASSLHREGHGYTF. CDR3 nucleotides: TGTGCCAGCAGCTTACACCGGGAGGGTCATGGCTACACCTTC. The chain carries TRBV28 and TRBJ1-2; D remains ambiguous. The ends were cut back, 6 bases at V and 6 bases at J, with 17 bases in the middle. The CDR3 loop spans 14 amino acids. The germline gives CDR1 MDHEN, CDR2 SYDVKM.

The CDR3 bases are TGCAGCGCTCTCCCCGGGACAGGGGGCCACGAGCAGTACTTC. Translation: CSALPGTGGHEQYF. This chain uses TRBV29-1 with TRBJ2-7, with 12 bases identical to TRBD1. This CDR3 region has 14 residues. Germline trimming cut 7 bases from V and 5 bases from J; bases unmatched to any gene: 9. Germline lookup yields CDR1 SQVTM and CDR2 ANQGSEA.

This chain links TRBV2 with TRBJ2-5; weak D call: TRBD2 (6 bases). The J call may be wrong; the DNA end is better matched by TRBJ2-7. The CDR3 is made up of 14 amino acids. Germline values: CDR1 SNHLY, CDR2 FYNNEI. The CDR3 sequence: CASNLRAGRHEQYF. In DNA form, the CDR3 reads TGTGCCAGCAATCTTCGGGCGGGGCGGCACGAGCAGTACTTC.

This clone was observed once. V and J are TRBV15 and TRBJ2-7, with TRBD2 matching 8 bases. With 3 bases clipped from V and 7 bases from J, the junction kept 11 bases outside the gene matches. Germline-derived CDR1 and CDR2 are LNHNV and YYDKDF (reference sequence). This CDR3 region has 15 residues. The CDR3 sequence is CATSREKAGVGEQYF. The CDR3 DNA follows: TGTGCCACCAGCAGGGAAAAAGCGGGAGTAGGGGAGCAGTACTTC.

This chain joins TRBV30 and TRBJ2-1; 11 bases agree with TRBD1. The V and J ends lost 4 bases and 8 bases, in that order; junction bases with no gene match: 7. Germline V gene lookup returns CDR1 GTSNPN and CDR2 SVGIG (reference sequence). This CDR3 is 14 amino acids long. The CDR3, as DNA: TGTGCCTGGAATGGGACAGGGGGACTGGATGAGCAGTTCTTC. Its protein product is CAWNGTGGLDEQFF.

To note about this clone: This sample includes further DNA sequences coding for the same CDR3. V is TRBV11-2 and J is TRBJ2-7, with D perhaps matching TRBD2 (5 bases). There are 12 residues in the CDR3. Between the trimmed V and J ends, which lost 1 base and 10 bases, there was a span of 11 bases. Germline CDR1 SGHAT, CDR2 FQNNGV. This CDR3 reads CASSLGGSTQYF. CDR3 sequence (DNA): TGTGCCAGCAGCTTAGGCGGGTCCACACAGTACTTC.

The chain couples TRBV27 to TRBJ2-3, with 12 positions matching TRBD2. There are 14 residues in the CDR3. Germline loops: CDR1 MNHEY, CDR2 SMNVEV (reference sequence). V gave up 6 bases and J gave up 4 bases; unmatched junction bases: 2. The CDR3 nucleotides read TGTGCCAGCAGGCTAGCGGGAGGGCCAGATACGCAGTATTTT. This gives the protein CASRLAGGPDTQYF.

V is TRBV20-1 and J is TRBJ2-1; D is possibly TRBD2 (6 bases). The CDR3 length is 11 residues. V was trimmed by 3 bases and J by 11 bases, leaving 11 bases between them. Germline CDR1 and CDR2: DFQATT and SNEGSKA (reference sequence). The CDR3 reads CSARWREKQFF. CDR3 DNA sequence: TGCAGTGCTAGGTGGCGGGAAAAGCAGTTCTTC.

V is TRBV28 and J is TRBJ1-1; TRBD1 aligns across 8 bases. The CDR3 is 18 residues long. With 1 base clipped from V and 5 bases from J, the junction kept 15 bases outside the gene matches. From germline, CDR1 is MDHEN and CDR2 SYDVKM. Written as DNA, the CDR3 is TGTGCCAGCAGTTTATTAAGGAGGGGGTCAGGGGGCGGGACTGAAGCTTTCTTT. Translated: CASSLLRRGSGGGTEAFF.